The source of this TCR beta chain is a study of blood T cell repertoires in COVID-19. Germline assignment: CDR1 LGHDT and CDR2 YNNKEL (reference sequence). The CDR3 is 13 residues long. V lost 1 base and J 6 bases, leaving 7 bases between the germline ends. TCRdb's table, derived via immunoSEQ multiplex PCR, lists solely in-frame clones and lacks some. The table lists fewer than 250,000 clones, around 90% of them singletons. Input material: PBMCs or T cells enriched from blood (not recorded which). The source is a man aged 30 to 39 who had recovered from COVID-19. The J gene is TRBJ2-1, the V gene TRBV3-1 (or the pseudogene TRBV3-2); D perhaps matches TRBD2 (5 bases). The CDR3 spells CASSQVASNEQFF. DNA for the CDR3: TGTGCCAGCAGCCAAGTAGCGAGCAATGAGCAGTTCTTC.